A single sample is the source of the 18 T cell receptor beta chains below, sequenced in a study of T cells after yellow fever vaccination. TCRdb independently ran MiXCR on the 5' RACE reads; one entry per CDR3 protein. The table records over 100,000 distinct CDR3 sequences, 8.4% of them present only once. Material: CD8+ T cells sorted from PBMCs, obtained 45 days after the yellow fever booster vaccination. These receptors originate from a man aged 30-40 years who received the YFV17D yellow fever vaccine.

This clonotype was seen many times. The chain is built from TRBV29-1 and TRBJ2-1; D uncertain. The CDR3 consists of 13 residues. Germline values: CDR1 SQVTM, CDR2 ANQGSEA. Trimming stripped 3 bases from V and 3 bases from J, with 9 bases between. CDR3: CSVDGILYNEQFF. CDR3 nucleotides: TGCAGCGTTGATGGGATCCTCTACAATGAGCAGTTCTTC.

There are many counts of this clonotype. The chain links TRBV6-5 to TRBJ2-1, with TRBD2 matching over 8 bases. The germline gives CDR1 MNHEY, CDR2 SVGAGI. This CDR3 contains 19 residues. J gave up 2 bases and V 0 bases, and 12 bases lay outside the gene matches. The CDR3 reads CASSYSIAAGGPTYNEQFF. DNA for the CDR3: TGTGCCAGCAGTTACTCGATTGCGGCGGGAGGCCCGACCTACAATGAGCAGTTCTTC.

This clonotype appeared many times. V usage is TRBV6-5 and J usage is TRBJ2-7; D not resolved. The V end lost 2 bases, the J end lost 3 bases, and 8 bases lay between the germline ends. This CDR3 is built from 13 residues. Looked up from germline, CDR1 is MNHEY and CDR2 is SVGAGI. CDR3 DNA: TGTGCCAGCAGTTACACCAACAGCTACGAGCAGTACTTC. Amino acids: CASSYTNSYEQYF.

Of note for this clonotype: This may arise from a read error, as a much more abundant clone is one base away. V and J are TRBV20-1 and TRBJ2-5, with no clear D. CDR3 length: 9 amino acids. The germline V gene has CDR1 DFQATT and CDR2 SNEGSKA (reference sequence). V lost 8 bases, J lost 5 bases, and 6 bases lay in between. CDR3 bases: TGCAGTCTGTCGGAGACCCAGTACTTC. Its protein is CSLSETQYF.

This clonotype showed up many times. The chain carries TRBV20-1 and TRBJ1-3; perhaps TRBD1 as D (5 bases). Germline loops: CDR1 DFQATT, CDR2 SNEGSKA (reference sequence). The V and J ends lost 0 bases and 1 base respectively, with 7 bases between them. This CDR3 contains 14 residues. The CDR3, as DNA: TGCAGTGCTAGAGAAAGGGGTTCTGGAAACACCATATATTTT. Its protein is CSARERGSGNTIYF.

This clonotype was recorded many times. This CDR3 reads CSVEQLAGLDNEQFF. The CDR3 nucleotides read TGCAGCGTTGAACAACTAGCGGGTTTGGACAATGAGCAGTTCTTC. The chain has TRBV29-1 and TRBJ2-1; 9 nucleotides match TRBD2. V lost 2 bases, J lost 5 bases, and 7 bases stayed unmatched. CDR3 size: 15 residues. Germline assignment: CDR1 SQVTM and CDR2 ANQGSEA.

The table lists this clonotype with a few counts. V is TRBV29-1 and J is TRBJ2-7; D perhaps matches TRBD2 (5 bases). V lost 0 bases and J lost 6, with 9 bases in between. This CDR3 is 12 amino acids long. CDR1 is SQVTM and CDR2 is ANQGSEA in the germline V gene. CDR3 sequence (DNA): TGCAGCGTTGAAGATCTTGGAGGCGAGCAGTACTTC. Its protein product is CSVEDLGGEQYF.

This clonotype has at least ten counts. This chain uses TRBV9 with TRBJ2-7; 9 positions agree with TRBD1. This CDR3 has 14 amino acids. Germline V gives CDR1 SGDLS, CDR2 YYNGEE. After removal of 0 bases from V and 4 bases from J, the junction contained 2 bases not matched to a gene. The DNA of the CDR3 is TGTGCCAGCAGCGTAGGGGACAGGGATTACGAGCAGTACTTC. Translating it yields CASSVGDRDYEQYF. Full variable domain (rest looked up from reference TRBV9 and TRBJ2-7): DSGVTQTPKHLITATGQRVTLRCSPRSGDLSVYWYQQSLDQGLQFLIQYYNGEERAKGNILERFSAQQFPDLHSELNLSSLELGDSALYFCASSVGDRDYEQYFGPGTRLTVT.

This clonotype was seen a few times. The J gene is TRBJ2-7, the V gene TRBV5-1; either TRBD1 or TRBD2 may supply D (5 bases each). V was trimmed by 3 bases and J by 4 bases, leaving 14 bases between them. The germline V gene encodes CDR1 SGHRS and CDR2 YFSETQ. This CDR3 is built from 14 residues. The CDR3 is CASSSSGPSYEQYF. The CDR3 coding sequence is TGCGCCAGCAGCTCCTCGGGACCAAGTTACGAGCAGTACTTC. Full variable domain (missing parts from reference TRBV5-1 and TRBJ2-7): KAGVTQTPRYLIKTRGQQVTLSCSPISGHRSVSWYQQTPGQGLQFLFEYFSETQRNKGNFPGRFSGRQFSNSRSEMNVSTLELGDSALYLCASSSSGPSYEQYFGPGTRLTVT.

The sample holds a few counts of this clonotype. The chain uses TRBV9 and TRBJ2-1, with TRBD1 matching over 7 bases. V gave up 4 bases and J gave up 7 bases; unmatched junction bases: 17. The CDR3 has 17 residues. From germline, CDR1 is SGDLS and CDR2 YYNGEE. Written as DNA, the CDR3 is TGTGCCAGCAGCTTCGTTGTTGGCCGGGACAGTGTTAATGAGCAGTTCTTC. Protein sequence: CASSFVVGRDSVNEQFF.

This clonotype was seen repeatedly, ten times or more. The chain has TRBV27 and TRBJ2-2; 14 positions agree with TRBD2. The ends lost 5 bases at V and 0 bases at J; junction bases unmatched: 11. Germline-derived CDR1 and CDR2 are MNHEY and SMNVEV (reference sequence). The length of the CDR3 is 20 residues. CDR3 nucleotides: TGTGCCAGCAGTAGGGAGCCGGGACTAGCGGGAGCGTCGAACACCGGGGAGCTGTTTTTT. Translating it yields CASSREPGLAGASNTGELFF.

This clonotype was detected many times. The chain couples TRBV7-6 to TRBJ2-7; unclear D gene. The CDR3 contains 14 residues. The germline gives CDR1 SGHVS, CDR2 FNYEAQ. V was trimmed by 1 base and J by 4 bases, leaving 11 bases between them. The chain's CDR3 is CASSLDPTVYEQYF. The CDR3 DNA is TGTGCCAGCAGCTTAGACCCGACGGTGTACGAGCAGTACTTC. The full variable domain, its missing parts supplied by reference TRBV7-6 and TRBJ2-7, is GAGVSQSPRYKVTKRGQDVALRCDPISGHVSLYWYRQALGQGPEFLTYFNYEAQQDKSGLPNDRFSAERPEGSISTLTIQRTEQRDSAMYRCASSLDPTVYEQYFGPGTRLTVT.

This clonotype is categorized as medium-sized (0.01 to 0.1%). The chain recombines TRBV29-1 with TRBJ1-2, with 9 bases matching TRBD1. The CDR3 has 13 residues. CDR1 SQVTM and CDR2 ANQGSEA come from the germline V gene. Losses at the gene ends were 6 bases for V and 6 bases for J; bases not matched to a gene: 8. CDR3 protein: CSVGGTGSDGYTF. The CDR3, as DNA: TGCAGCGTCGGGGGGACAGGGTCGGATGGCTACACCTTC.

The chain couples TRBV7-9 to TRBJ2-7; no definite D call. V lost 4 bases, J lost 2 bases, and 12 bases lay in between. This CDR3 has 14 amino acids. Germline V gene lookup returns CDR1 SEHNR and CDR2 FQNEAQ (reference sequence). CDR3 DNA: TGTGCCAGCAGCTCCGGTAGGGATCCCTACGAGCAGTACTTC. Translating it yields CASSSGRDPYEQYF.

This sequence joins TRBV5-1 and TRBJ2-7; D may correspond to TRBD1 or TRBD2 (5 bases each). Germline V gene sequence: CDR1 SGHRS, CDR2 YFSETQ. The CDR3 contains 13 residues. The V end lost 5 bases, the J end lost 5 bases, and 14 bases lay between the germline ends. In DNA form, the CDR3 reads TGCGCCAGCAGGGGGGTCCCATTGGACGAGCAGTACTTC. Residues: CASRGVPLDEQYF.

This clonotype was seen many times. The V gene is TRBV7-9, the J gene TRBJ1-4; 8 bases match TRBD1. Germline-derived CDR1 and CDR2 are SEHNR and FQNEAQ (reference sequence). CDR3 length equals 14 residues. V lost 2 bases, J lost 6 bases, and 2 bases stayed unmatched. The CDR3, as DNA: TGTGCCAGCAGCTTACAGGGGGCGTATGAAAAACTGTTTTTT. It encodes CASSLQGAYEKLFF.

This clonotype has ten or more counts. The rearrangement links TRBV4-2 to TRBJ2-2; weak D call: TRBD2 (6 bases). The CDR3 extends over 17 amino acids. Trimming pared 0 bases from V and 5 bases from J, leaving 16 bases between. In germline, CDR1 is LGHNA, CDR2 YNFKEQ. The CDR3 DNA follows: TGTGCCAGCAGCCAAGAAACGGGAGTCTTAGGGACCGGGGAGCTGTTTTTT. This codes for CASSQETGVLGTGELFF.

This clonotype was counted many times. This rearrangement joins TRBV5-1 to TRBJ2-7; 8 nucleotides agree with TRBD1. Germline V gene data show CDR1 as SGHRS and CDR2 as YFSETQ. CDR3 length: 14 residues. Trimming at V came to 0 bases and at J to 7 bases, leaving 6 bases not matched to a gene. CDR3 sequence reads: CASSLEQGAWEQYF. CDR3 in DNA: TGCGCCAGCAGCTTGGAGCAGGGGGCATGGGAGCAGTACTTC.